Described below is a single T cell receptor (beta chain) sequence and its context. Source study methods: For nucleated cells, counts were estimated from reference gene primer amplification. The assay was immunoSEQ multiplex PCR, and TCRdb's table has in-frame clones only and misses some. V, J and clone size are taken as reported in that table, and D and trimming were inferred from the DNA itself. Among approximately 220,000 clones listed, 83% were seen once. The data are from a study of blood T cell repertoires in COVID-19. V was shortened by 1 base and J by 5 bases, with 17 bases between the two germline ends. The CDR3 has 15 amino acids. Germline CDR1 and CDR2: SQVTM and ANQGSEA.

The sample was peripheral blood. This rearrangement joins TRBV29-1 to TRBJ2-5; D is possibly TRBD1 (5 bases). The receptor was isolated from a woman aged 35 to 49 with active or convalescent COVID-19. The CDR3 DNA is TGCAGCGTTGAAGCCCAGGGTAGCTTCCGGGAGACCCAGTACTTC. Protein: CSVEAQGSFRETQYF.